The source of this T cell receptor beta chain is a study of early T cells in non-severe SARS-CoV-2 infection. Study information: The input, bulk RNA from unsorted whole blood, was sequenced, and chains were unpaired. Notes on the study in general: Matching results from VDJdb favored anti-spike CD8 responses, leaving private and CD4 specificities undetected.

Germline trimming cut 7 bases from V and 2 bases from J; bases unmatched to any gene: 5. The CDR3 extends over 15 amino acids. The sample holds many counts of this clonotype. Its antigen is currently unknown. Individual cDNA molecules received unique molecular identifiers during library preparation. TCRdb re-derived calls from the 5' RACE reads in MiXCR, one entry per CDR3 protein. Altogether tens of thousands of distinct CDR3 sequences are present, under 15% being singletons, with the ten largest covering roughly 1.3%. The clonotype was recovered from an adult who was a healthcare worker with PCR-confirmed SARS-CoV-2 infection or an uninfected control (not recorded which). The rearrangement uses TRBV12-3 or TRBV12-4 and TRBJ2-7; TRBD2 matches at 13 bases. Sequencing input: whole blood. The CDR3 DNA follows: TGTGCCAGCACCAAAGGACTAGCGGGAGCCTACGAGCAGTACTTC. As protein: CASTKGLAGAYEQYF.